This entry lists 18 T cell receptor beta chains sequenced from one sample in a study of blood T cell repertoires in COVID-19 (dated by TCRdb to 2020 to 2021). Preparation of the library involved the immunoSEQ multiplex PCR assay. TCRdb's version of the immuneACCESS table is confined to in-frame rearrangements and falls short of the full clone set. An unresolved V gene accounts for under half of the shortfall where checked; the remainder is of unknown origin. Counted in this sample were about 200,000 clones; 89% of them appeared once. Of the sample, 7.5% to 10% is held by the ten largest clones. Material: PBMCs or T cells enriched from blood (not recorded which). The receptors here all came from a woman younger than 30 who had recovered from COVID-19.

This chain connects TRBV9 to TRBJ2-3, with D maybe TRBD2 (5 bases). Trimming pared 4 bases from V and 0 bases from J, leaving 9 bases between. The CDR3 consists of 14 residues. Per germline, CDR1 SGDLS and CDR2 YYNGEE. The CDR3 region is CASSLRASTDTQYF. CDR3 DNA: TGTGCCAGCAGCTTGAGGGCTAGCACAGATACGCAGTATTTT.

The V call is TRBV7-9, the J call TRBJ1-6; the match to TRBD1 covers 10 bases. Germline V gene sequence: CDR1 SEHNR, CDR2 FQNEAQ (reference sequence). The CDR3 runs 21 residues. V dropped 7 bases and J dropped 3; count of bases not matched to a gene: 21. The DNA for the CDR3 is TGTGCCAGCACTTCCGGGTATACACCAGGACAGGGGGACTACTATAATTCACCCCTCCACTTT. It encodes CASTSGYTPGQGDYYNSPLHF.

The table lists this clone with a count of one. Other nucleotide sequences in the sample specify the same CDR3. The chain combines TRBV12-5 with TRBJ1-6; tentatively, D is TRBD1 (5 bases). CDR1 and CDR2 from the germline V gene are LGHNT and FRNRAP. With 3 bases removed from V and 10 bases from J, the gap between germline ends came to 10 bases. CDR3 size: 13 residues. CDR3 sequence: CASGLTGGSPLHF. DNA for the CDR3: TGTGCTAGTGGTTTAACAGGAGGGTCACCCCTCCACTTT. The full variable domain, in which reference TRBV12-5 and TRBJ1-6 provide the parts outside the CDR3, is DARVTQTPRHKVTEMGQEVTMRCQPILGHNTVFWYRQTMMQGLELLAYFRNRAPLDDSGMPKDRFSAEMPDATLATLKIQPSEPRDSAVYFCASGLTGGSPLHFGNGTRLTVT.

This chain connects TRBV5-1 to TRBJ1-2; 10 positions agree with TRBD1. The germline V gene has CDR1 SGHRS and CDR2 YFSETQ. V shed 5 bases and J 0 bases; nucleotides not matched to a gene: 7. The CDR3 runs 16 residues. The CDR3 is CASRYRDRGANYGYTF. DNA of the CDR3: TGCGCCAGCAGATACCGGGACAGGGGAGCTAACTATGGCTACACCTTC.

This chain links TRBV24-1 with TRBJ1-5; TRBD1 is a possible D gene (6 bases). V lost 5 bases to trimming and J lost 3 bases, with 13 bases between them. The CDR3 runs to 15 residues. Germline V gene sequence: CDR1 KGHDR, CDR2 SFDVKD. The CDR3 DNA reads as TGTGCCACCAGTGGTTCGGGGGGCCTCAATCAGCCCCAGCATTTT. Its protein product is CATSGSGGLNQPQHF.

The gene calls are TRBV6-5 and TRBJ2-7; 8 bases align to TRBD2. V trimming: 7 bases; J trimming: 1 base; junction bases outside the gene matches: 6. The CDR3 spans 14 residues. Germline V CDR1 and CDR2: MNHEY, SVGAGI. CDR3 coding DNA: TGTGCCAGCATCGACAAGCGGGGGTCCTACGAGCAGTACTTC. Translating gives CASIDKRGSYEQYF.

This clone has only a few counts. The rearrangement links TRBV19 to TRBJ2-6; 8 bases are shared with TRBD1. Unmatched junction bases numbered 6, after V lost 8 bases and J lost 3 bases. This CDR3 is 15 amino acids long. Germline CDR1 LNHDA, CDR2 SQIVND (reference sequence). The CDR3 DNA reads TGTGCCAGTGGAATACAGGGGGGTGGGGCCAACGTCCTGACTTTC. As protein: CASGIQGGGANVLTF.

The rearrangement links TRBV6-5 to TRBJ1-2; D may be TRBD1 (5 bases). V lost 5 bases and J lost 6, with 10 bases in between. The CDR3 extends over 12 amino acids. Germline values: CDR1 MNHEY, CDR2 SVGAGI. The CDR3 is CASSSRDNGYTF. CDR3 DNA: TGTGCCAGCAGTAGCAGGGATAATGGCTACACCTTC.

This clone showed up just once. This chain joins TRBV27 and TRBJ1-1; D gene ambiguous. CDR1 and CDR2 (germline): MNHEY, SMNVEV (reference sequence). The CDR3 runs to 16 residues. Trimming removed 4 bases at V and 2 bases at J, with 17 bases between. The CDR3 coding sequence is TGTGCCAGCAGTTCTTGGTTCGGGTTATCAAACACTGAAGCTTTCTTT. It translates to CASSSWFGLSNTEAFF.

This clone came up once. The rearrangement joins TRBV20-1 to TRBJ2-5, with 9 nucleotides matching TRBD2. The V gene's germline CDR1 is DFQATT and CDR2 SNEGSKA (reference sequence). The J segment lost 4 bases and the V segment lost 3 bases, leaving 15 bases of the junction unmatched. This CDR3 spans 17 amino acids. Written as DNA, the CDR3 is TGCAGTGCTAGTGGATCGGCGGGGGGGCCTCTTGTAGAGACCCAGTACTTC. Translating it yields CSASGSAGGPLVETQYF.

This chain joins TRBV9 and TRBJ1-6, with D possibly matching TRBD1 (5 bases). The CDR3 has 18 residues. Per germline, CDR1 SGDLS and CDR2 YYNGEE. Trimming left V 0 bases short and J 9 bases short, with 22 bases between. The CDR3 DNA reads TGTGCCAGCAGCGTAGAAGTATGGGGGGAAGGATCGGGTTCACCCCTCCACTTT. Its protein product is CASSVEVWGEGSGSPLHF. Full variable domain (outside the CDR3, taken from reference TRBV9 and TRBJ1-6): DSGVTQTPKHLITATGQRVTLRCSPRSGDLSVYWYQQSLDQGLQFLIQYYNGEERAKGNILERFSAQQFPDLHSELNLSSLELGDSALYFCASSVEVWGEGSGSPLHFGNGTRLTVT.

The rearrangement links TRBV4-1 to TRBJ1-2, with 11 nucleotides matching TRBD1. Trimming removed 2 bases from V and 5 bases from J; junction bases left unmatched: 13. The CDR3 has 18 amino acids. Germline V lookup: CDR1 MGHRA, CDR2 YSYEKL. The CDR3 is CASSQLGGPDRGRYGYTF. The CDR3, as DNA: TGCGCCAGCAGCCAATTGGGGGGCCCGGACAGGGGGCGGTATGGCTACACCTTC.

The V call is TRBV2, the J call TRBJ2-2, with 8 bases fitting TRBD2. In germline, CDR1 is SNHLY, CDR2 FYNNEI. The CDR3 consists of 19 residues. V lost 7 bases and J lost 2; bases outside the gene matches: 18. CDR3 sequence reads: CASTGGPASGLGNTGELFF. The CDR3 bases are TGTGCCAGCACGGGGGGCCCTGCTAGCGGGTTAGGAAACACCGGGGAGCTGTTTTTT. The full variable domain, its missing parts supplied by reference TRBV2 and TRBJ2-2, is EPEVTQTPSHQVTQMGQEVILRCVPISNHLYFYWYRQILGQKVEFLVSFYNNEISEKSEIFDDQFSVERPDGSNFTLKIRSTKLEDSAMYFCASTGGPASGLGNTGELFFGEGSRLTVL.

The chain couples TRBV6-1 to TRBJ1-6; D perhaps matches TRBD1 (6 bases). This CDR3 region has 16 residues. V was trimmed by 2 bases and J by 7 bases, leaving 15 bases between them. Germline loops: CDR1 MNHNS, CDR2 SASEGT. The CDR3 DNA follows: TGTGCCAGCAGTGAACTGGGGGGGCTAGGGAATTCACCCCTCCACTTT. Translated: CASSELGGLGNSPLHF.

This chain joins TRBV19 and TRBJ2-7; no firm D call. This CDR3 is 13 amino acids long. Deletions cut 5 bases from V and 4 bases from J, with 12 bases between. In germline, CDR1 is LNHDA, CDR2 SQIVND (reference sequence). CDR3 bases: TGTGCCAGTAGTGTGACACCGACATACGAGCAGTACTTC. As protein: CASSVTPTYEQYF.

This clone has only a few counts. The chain uses TRBV19 and TRBJ2-1; D may be TRBD1 (6 bases). CDR1 LNHDA and CDR2 SQIVND come from the germline V gene (reference sequence). Trimming pared 1 base from V and 11 bases from J, leaving 21 bases between. CDR3 length equals 16 residues. The CDR3 here is CASSIGGTLTTAKQFF. The CDR3 DNA is TGTGCCAGTAGTATAGGAGGGACACTCACGACTGCAAAGCAGTTCTTC.

The V gene is TRBV5-4, the J gene TRBJ1-1; maybe TRBD1 (6 bases). Between the trimmed V and J ends, which lost 5 bases and 4 bases, there was a span of 18 bases. CDR1 and CDR2 (germline): SGHNT, YYREEE (reference sequence). The CDR3 runs to 15 residues. The CDR3 DNA reads as TGTGCCAGCAGTCCGTCCAGGGGTTTTGTCACTGAAGCTTTCTTT. This encodes CASSPSRGFVTEAFF. Combining the CDR3 with reference TRBV5-4 and TRBJ1-1 gives the whole variable domain ETGVTQSPTHLIKTRGQQVTLRCSSQSGHNTVSWYQQALGQGPQFIFQYYREEENGRGNFPPRFSGLQFPNYSSELNVNALELDDSALYLCASSPSRGFVTEAFFGQGTRLTVV.

The chain carries TRBV7-9 and TRBJ1-4, with 9 bases that match TRBD1. The V gene's germline CDR1 is SEHNR and CDR2 FQNEAQ (reference sequence). V trimming: 1 base; J trimming: 2 bases; junction bases outside the gene matches: 8. The CDR3 runs to 18 residues. CDR3 in DNA: TGTGCCAGCAGCTTAGGATGGACAGGGGTCGACACTAATGAAAAACTGTTTTTT. It yields the protein CASSLGWTGVDTNEKLFF.